This T cell receptor (beta chain) was sequenced in a study of shared clonotypes between healthy human individuals. On the study more broadly: Donors were two women and a few men aged 18 to 49.

Details on this clone: Its antigen is as yet unknown.

All donors were healthy HIV-negative adults lacking recent acute infections or vaccinations. The repertoire was sequenced with immunoSEQ multiplex PCR; TCRdb's copy has only in-frame clones and lacks some. Found here are about 640,000 clones, roughly 78% of them singletons; the top ten hold about 1.7%. The V gene lost 4 bases and the J gene lost 0 bases, with 13 bases spanning the gap. The germline V gene encodes CDR1 SEHNR and CDR2 FQNEAQ (reference sequence). This CDR3 has 16 residues. The study's findings and limits: The study found lower generation probabilities in non-shared clonotypes than in those shared by all four donors.

The source material was memory CD4+ T cells sorted from blood. Subset specified: CD45RA-negative fraction. This TCR derives from a woman aged 25 to 45 in good health. This chain links TRBV7-9 with TRBJ2-4; D might be TRBD1 (6 bases). The CDR3 region is CASSSGDTLAKNIQYF. The CDR3 DNA sequence: TGTGCCAGCAGCTCAGGGGACACTCTAGCCAAAAACATTCAGTACTTC.